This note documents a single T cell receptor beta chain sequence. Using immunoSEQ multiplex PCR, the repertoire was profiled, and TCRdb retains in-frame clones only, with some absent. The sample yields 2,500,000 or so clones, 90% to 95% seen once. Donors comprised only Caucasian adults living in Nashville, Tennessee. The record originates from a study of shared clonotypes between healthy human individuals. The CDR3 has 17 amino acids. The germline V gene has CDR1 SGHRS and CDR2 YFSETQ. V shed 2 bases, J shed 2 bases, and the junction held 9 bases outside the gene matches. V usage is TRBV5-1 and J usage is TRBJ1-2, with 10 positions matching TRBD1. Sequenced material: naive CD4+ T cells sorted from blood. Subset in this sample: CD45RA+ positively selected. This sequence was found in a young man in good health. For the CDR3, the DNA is TGCGCCAGCAGCTTTCGGGACAGGGGAGCTTTCAACTATGGCTACACCTTC. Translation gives CASSFRDRGAFNYGYTF.